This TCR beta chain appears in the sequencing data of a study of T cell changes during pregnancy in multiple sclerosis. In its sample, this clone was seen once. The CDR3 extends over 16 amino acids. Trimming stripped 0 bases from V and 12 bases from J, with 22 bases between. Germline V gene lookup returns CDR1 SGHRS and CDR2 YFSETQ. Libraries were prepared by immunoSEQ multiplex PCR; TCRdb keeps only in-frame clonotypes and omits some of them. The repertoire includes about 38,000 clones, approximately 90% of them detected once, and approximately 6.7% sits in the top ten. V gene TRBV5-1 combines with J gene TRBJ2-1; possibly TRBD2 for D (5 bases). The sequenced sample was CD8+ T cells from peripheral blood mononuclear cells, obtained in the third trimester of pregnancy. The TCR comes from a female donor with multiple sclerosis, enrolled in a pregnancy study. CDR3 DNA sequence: TGCGCCAGCAGCTTGGTCTCCAATTTAACGCCCCGGGGGCAGTTCTTC. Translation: CASSLVSNLTPRGQFF.